This T cell receptor beta chain was identified during a study of metastatic and nonmetastatic thyroid tumors. Looking at the study overall: Comparative analysis of repertoires was undertaken across blood and tumor or nodule tissue obtained from malignant and benign thyroid patients.

This clone has at least ten counts. Its specificity is not known. Not a single patient had been given any form of treatment at any point before undergoing thyroid surgery. In the study's own analysis: A distant-metastasis classifier for papillary thyroid cancer was built using CDR3 differences across clinicopathological groups. TCRdb reassembled clones from the PCR reads with MiXCR. TCRdb's processing, not the authors' own work, is the source of the V and J calls. The data show approximately 21,000 clones, around 16% seen once. Study conclusions and caveats: Versus benign nodules, malignant thyroid tumors reportedly had significantly higher TCR beta diversity, in blood and tumor.

The TCR comes from a male donor with papillary thyroid cancer or a benign thyroid nodule (not recorded which). Some clones in this sample may be carry-over from other donors' samples. Sequencing input: blood.

The CDR3 sequence is CASSFLVSNSPLHF. In DNA form, the CDR3 reads TGTGCCAGCAGTTTCCTCGTATCCAATTCACCCCTCCACTTT. The chain uses TRBV27 and TRBJ1-6; no clear D. Germline V gene lookup returns CDR1 MNHEY and CDR2 SMNVEV (reference sequence). V was clipped by 3 bases and J by 7 bases, with 10 bases between them. The CDR3 is 14 amino acids.